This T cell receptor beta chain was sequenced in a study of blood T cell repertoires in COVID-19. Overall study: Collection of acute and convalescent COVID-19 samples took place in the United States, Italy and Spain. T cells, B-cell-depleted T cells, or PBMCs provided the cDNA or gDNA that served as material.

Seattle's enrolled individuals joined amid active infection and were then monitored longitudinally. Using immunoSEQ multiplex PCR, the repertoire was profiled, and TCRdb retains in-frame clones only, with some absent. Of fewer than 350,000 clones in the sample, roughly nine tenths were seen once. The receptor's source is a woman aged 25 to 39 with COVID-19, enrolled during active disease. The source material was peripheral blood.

This CDR3 reads CASQSRDRGRVTGELFF. The DNA of the CDR3 is TGTGCCAGTCAGTCCCGGGACAGGGGGCGCGTCACCGGGGAGCTGTTTTTT. The chain uses TRBV19 and TRBJ2-2; 12 bases map to TRBD1. Germline CDR1 is LNHDA and CDR2 is SQIVND (reference sequence). This CDR3 comprises 17 residues. V lost 8 bases to trimming and J lost 4 bases; unmatched junction nucleotides: 11.